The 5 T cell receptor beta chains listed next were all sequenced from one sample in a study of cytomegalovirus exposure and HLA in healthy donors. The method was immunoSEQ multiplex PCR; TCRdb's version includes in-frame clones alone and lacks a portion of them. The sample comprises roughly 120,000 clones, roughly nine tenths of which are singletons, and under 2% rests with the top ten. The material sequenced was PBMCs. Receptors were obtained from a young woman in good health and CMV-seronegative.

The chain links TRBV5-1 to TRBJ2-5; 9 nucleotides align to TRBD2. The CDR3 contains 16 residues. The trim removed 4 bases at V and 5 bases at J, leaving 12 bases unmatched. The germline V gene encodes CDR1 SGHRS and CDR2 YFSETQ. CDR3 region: CASSPGGSGSTETQYF. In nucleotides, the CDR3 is TGCGCCAGCAGCCCGGGGGGTAGCGGGAGCACGGAGACCCAGTACTTC.

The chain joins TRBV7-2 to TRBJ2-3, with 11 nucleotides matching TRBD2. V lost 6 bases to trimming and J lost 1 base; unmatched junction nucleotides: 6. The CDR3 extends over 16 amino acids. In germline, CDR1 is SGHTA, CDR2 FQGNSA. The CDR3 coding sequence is TGTGCCAGCAGTAGCGGGACTAGCGGACGCACAGATACGCAGTATTTT. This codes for CASSSGTSGRTDTQYF.

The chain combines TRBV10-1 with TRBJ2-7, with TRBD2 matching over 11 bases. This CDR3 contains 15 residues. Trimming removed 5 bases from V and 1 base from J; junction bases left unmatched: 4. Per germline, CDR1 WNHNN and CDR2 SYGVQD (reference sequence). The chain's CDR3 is CASSTGTSGSYEQYF. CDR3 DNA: TGCGCCAGCAGTACCGGGACTAGCGGTTCCTACGAGCAGTACTTC.

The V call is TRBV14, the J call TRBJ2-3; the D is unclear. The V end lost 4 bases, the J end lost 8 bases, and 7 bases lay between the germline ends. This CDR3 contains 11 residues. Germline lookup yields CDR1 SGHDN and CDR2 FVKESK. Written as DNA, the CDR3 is TGTGCCAGCAGCCTTGCCGGTACGCAGTATTTT. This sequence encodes CASSLAGTQYF.

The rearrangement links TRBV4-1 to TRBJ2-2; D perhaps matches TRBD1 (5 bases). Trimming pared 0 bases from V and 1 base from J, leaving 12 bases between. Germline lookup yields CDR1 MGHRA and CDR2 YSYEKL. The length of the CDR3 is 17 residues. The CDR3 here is CASSQDRAGKNTGELFF. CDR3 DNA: TGCGCCAGCAGCCAAGATCGGGCAGGGAAGAACACCGGGGAGCTGTTTTTT.